Sequencing of this T cell receptor (beta chain) was carried out in a study of identical twins (dated by TCRdb to about 2016). In the study overall: The study deep-sequenced TCR alpha and beta repertoires from monozygotic twins, unrelated adults of various ages and cord blood to test whether fetal clonotypes persist. Replicate twin experiments were performed at different times using different library preparation protocols to rule out contamination.

The paper as a whole reports these results and caveats: Compared with coincidental sharing between unrelated individuals, an excess of low generation-probability sequences was observed among out-of-frame TCR alpha sequences shared between twins. Out-of-frame TCR alpha sharing in monozygotic twins was systematically underestimated by recombination models, whereas sharing between unrelated individuals was in agreement with the recombination models. Because the same donors could not be followed over many years, the conclusions relied on cross-sectional statistical analysis. In beta out-of-frame sequences, excess twin sharing was weaker, because having fewer shared sequences lowered the signal-to-noise ratio. Zero-insertion analyses could be partly confounded by invariant T cells such as MAIT and iNKT, though diverse VJ usage argued against such confounding for most clonotypes. Fewer insertions were carried by abundant cord blood beta clonotypes; a weaker similar trend was observed in young adult naive repertoires, while no such trend was observed in memory repertoires.

Clipping removes 4 bases from V and 4 bases from J, with 11 as the unmatched junction base count. From the germline V gene, CDR1 is SGHRS and CDR2 is YFSETQ. Inclusive of the bounding cysteine and phenylalanine, the CDR3 is 15 residues long. Here the CDR3 DNA is all that survives: 45 bases in frame from base 1. Every donor was a healthy Caucasian. Three pairs of female monozygotic twins, all aged about 18 to 30 years, made up the twin cohort. RNA for TCR libraries was isolated from peripheral blood mononuclear cells. Turning to this clonotype: The target of this receptor is not known. Base-call qualities are not available, and no considerably larger clone is one nucleotide away.

The library was built by means of 5' RACE. Sequencing relied on an Illumina HiSeq 2000. A universal primer binding site was added through template switching, and the final cDNA carried a unique molecular identifier so that TCR cDNA molecules could be counted accurately. First-strand cDNA for TCR alpha and beta chains was synthesized from specific primers in the conserved constant-segment region. To control for contamination, each cDNA library was double barcoded with a SMART-Mk sample barcode plus Illumina barcodes. TruSeq adapter sequences and Illumina sample barcodes were added in two successive PCR steps. Sequencing of the TCR alpha and beta cDNA libraries was done on the Illumina HiSeq platform using custom primers. In the source study's methods: MiGEC was used to process raw reads and extract unique molecular identifiers, and MiXCR was used to find CDR3 positions. Recombination models were inferred per individual with the repgenHMM and IGoR tools using an EM algorithm. The tcR package in R was used for shared clonotype analysis, with sharing normalized by the product of cloneset sizes. Out-of-frame nonproductive sequences were analyzed to study raw recombination free of thymic and clonal selection effects. The raw public data were reprocessed by TCRdb itself: fastp quality trimming at Q25, MiXCR clonotype calling, in-frame beta chains only. Every CDR3 protein is listed once, alongside the most common genes and DNA of its rows. The V and J calls were determined by TCRdb, not by the authors. The sample profile shows roughly 690,000 distinct CDR3 sequences; 21% of them were found once. Of the sample, 4% to 4.5% is held by the ten largest clones.

The sample also formed part of further work on T cells expressing NK-cell markers. As noted in the second study: Eight or nine donors provided sorted CD3+CD56+NKG2C+, CD3+CD56+NKG2C- and CD3+CD56-NKG2C+ T-cell subsets, whose TCR beta-chain repertoires were profiled. Of the eight sequenced donors, seven were found to be HCMV-seropositive and one was found to be HCMV-seronegative. In several experiments an anti-gammadeltaTCR antibody was added to restrict sorting to alphabetaTCR-expressing T cells. In six or seven donors, the dominant CD3+CD56+NKG2C+ clonotypes ranked among the top 10 CD8+ clonotypes, making up roughly 1.0-8% of CD8+ T cells. Those dominant clonotypes were again the most abundant among CD3+CD56-NKG2C+ cells in four donors, at about 28.3-60.1%. Whether the expanded NKG2C-expressing T cell clones were specific for HCMV antigens was left unclear. All eight donors whose samples were sequenced were randomly selected healthy volunteers, three of them men and five women. To determine HCMV serostatus, a commercial ELISA kit was used to detect HCMV-specific IgG in serum. For a handful of donors, unsorted PBMC were also used to sequence bulk peripheral blood T-cell repertoires. MIGEC handled demultiplexing of the reads and grouping by UMI, while MiTCR was used to assemble and quantify clonotypes. Only TCR cDNA sequences supported by at least two reads were kept to exclude erroneous sequences. The tcR package was used for downstream repertoire analysis, and clonotypes were matched between fractions using CDR3 nucleotide sequence together with V segment. VDJmatch was used to annotate antigen specificity against VDJdb, with one amino acid substitution allowed in CDR3.

The TCR comes from a woman aged 18 to 35 in good health. Specimen: PBMCs. Recombination connected TRBV5-1 to TRBJ2-7; 7 bases in the middle match TRBD2. The DNA sequence is TGCGCCAGCAGCGCTACCGGGACTACACCTTACGAGCAGTACTTC. Translation gives CASSATGTTPYEQYF.